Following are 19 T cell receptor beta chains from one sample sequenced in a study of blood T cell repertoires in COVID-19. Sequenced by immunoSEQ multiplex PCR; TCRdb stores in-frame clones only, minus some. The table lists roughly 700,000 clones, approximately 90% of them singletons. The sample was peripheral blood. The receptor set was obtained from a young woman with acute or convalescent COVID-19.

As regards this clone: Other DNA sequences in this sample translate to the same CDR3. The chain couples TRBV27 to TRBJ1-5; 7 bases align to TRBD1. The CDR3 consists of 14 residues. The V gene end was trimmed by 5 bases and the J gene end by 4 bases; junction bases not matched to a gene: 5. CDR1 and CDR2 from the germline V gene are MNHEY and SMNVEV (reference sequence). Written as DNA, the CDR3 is TGTGCCAGCAGTCCGGGGACAGATAATCAGCCCCAGCATTTT. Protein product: CASSPGTDNQPQHF.

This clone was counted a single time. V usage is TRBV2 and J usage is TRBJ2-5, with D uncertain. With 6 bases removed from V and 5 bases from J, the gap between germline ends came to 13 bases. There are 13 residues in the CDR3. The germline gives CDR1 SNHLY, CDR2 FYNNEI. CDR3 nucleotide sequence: TGTGCCAGCAGGGGTGGTAGCATCGAGACCCAGTACTTC. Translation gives CASRGGSIETQYF.

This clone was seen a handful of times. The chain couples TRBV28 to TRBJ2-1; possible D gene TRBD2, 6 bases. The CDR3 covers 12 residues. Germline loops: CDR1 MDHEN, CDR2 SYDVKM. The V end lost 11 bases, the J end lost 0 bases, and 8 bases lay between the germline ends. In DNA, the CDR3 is TGTGCCGGAGGGGTCTCCTACAATGAGCAGTTCTTC. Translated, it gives CAGGVSYNEQFF.

The CDR3 DNA sequence: TGTGCCAGCAGCTTGGGGGTTTGGTCAGGGGTCGACTATGGCTACACCTTC. Its translation: CASSLGVWSGVDYGYTF. The chain joins TRBV5-4 to TRBJ1-2; D may be TRBD1 (6 bases). CDR1 is SGHNT, CDR2 YYREEE, per germline (reference sequence). V shed 0 bases and J shed 3 bases, with 18 bases lying between them. The CDR3 covers 17 residues.

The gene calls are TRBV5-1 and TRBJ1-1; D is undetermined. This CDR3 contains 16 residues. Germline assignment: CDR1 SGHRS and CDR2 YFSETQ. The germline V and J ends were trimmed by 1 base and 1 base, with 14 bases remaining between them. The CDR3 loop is CASSLWIGRRNTEAFF. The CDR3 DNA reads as TGCGCCAGCAGCTTGTGGATAGGGAGACGGAACACTGAAGCTTTCTTT.

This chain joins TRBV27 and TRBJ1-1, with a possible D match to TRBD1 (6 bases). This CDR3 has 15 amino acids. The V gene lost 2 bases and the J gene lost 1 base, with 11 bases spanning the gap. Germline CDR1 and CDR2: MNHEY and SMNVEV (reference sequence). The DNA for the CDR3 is TGTGCCAGCAGTTTACACCTGACAGGGAACACTGAAGCTTTCTTT. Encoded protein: CASSLHLTGNTEAFF.

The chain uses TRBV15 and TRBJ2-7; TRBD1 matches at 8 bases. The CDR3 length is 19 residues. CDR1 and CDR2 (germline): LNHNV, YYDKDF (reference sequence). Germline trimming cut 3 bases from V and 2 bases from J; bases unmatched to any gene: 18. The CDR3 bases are TGTGCCACCAGCAGCACAGGGGGAGAAAATCATCGATTCCCCTACGAGCAGTACTTC. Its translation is CATSSTGGENHRFPYEQYF.

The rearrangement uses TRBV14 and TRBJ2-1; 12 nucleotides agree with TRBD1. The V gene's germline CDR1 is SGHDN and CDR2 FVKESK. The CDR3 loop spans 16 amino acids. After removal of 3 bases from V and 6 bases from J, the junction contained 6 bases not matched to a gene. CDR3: CASSQHGTGGRNEQFF. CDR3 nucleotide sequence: TGTGCCAGCAGCCAGCACGGGACAGGGGGCCGCAATGAGCAGTTCTTC.

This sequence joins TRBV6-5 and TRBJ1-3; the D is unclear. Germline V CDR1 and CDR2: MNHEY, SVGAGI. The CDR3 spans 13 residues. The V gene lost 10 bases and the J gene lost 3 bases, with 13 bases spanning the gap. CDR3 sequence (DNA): TGTGCCACCGAATCGGAGGGTGGAAACACCATATATTTT. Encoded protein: CATESEGGNTIYF.

The CDR3 spells CASSEVTSTDTQYF. In nucleotides, the CDR3 is TGTGCCAGCAGCGAAGTGACTAGCACAGATACGCAGTATTTT. The chain is built from TRBV14 and TRBJ2-3; D gene ambiguous. Trimming removed 5 bases from V and 0 bases from J, with 9 bases in between. The CDR3 length is 14 residues. Germline V gene lookup returns CDR1 SGHDN and CDR2 FVKESK.

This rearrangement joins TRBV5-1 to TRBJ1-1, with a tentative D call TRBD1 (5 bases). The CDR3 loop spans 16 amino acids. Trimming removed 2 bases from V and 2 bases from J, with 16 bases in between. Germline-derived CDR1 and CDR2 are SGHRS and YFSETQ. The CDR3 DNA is TGCGCCAGCAGCTTCCAGGGAGGGGCGGGCAACACTGAAGCTTTCTTT. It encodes CASSFQGGAGNTEAFF.

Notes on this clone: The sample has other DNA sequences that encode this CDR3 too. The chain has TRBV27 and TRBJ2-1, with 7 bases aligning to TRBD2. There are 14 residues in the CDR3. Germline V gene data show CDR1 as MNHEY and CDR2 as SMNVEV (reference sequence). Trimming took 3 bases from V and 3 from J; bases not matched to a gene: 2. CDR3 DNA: TGTGCCAGCAGTTTCGGGGGGAACTACAATGAGCAGTTCTTC. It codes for CASSFGGNYNEQFF.

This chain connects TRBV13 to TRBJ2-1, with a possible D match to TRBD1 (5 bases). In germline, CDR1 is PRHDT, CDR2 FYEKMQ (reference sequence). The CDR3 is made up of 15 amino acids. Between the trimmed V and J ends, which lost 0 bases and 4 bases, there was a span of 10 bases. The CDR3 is CASSLGGVEYNEQFF. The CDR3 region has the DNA TGTGCCAGCAGCTTAGGAGGGGTGGAGTACAATGAGCAGTTCTTC.

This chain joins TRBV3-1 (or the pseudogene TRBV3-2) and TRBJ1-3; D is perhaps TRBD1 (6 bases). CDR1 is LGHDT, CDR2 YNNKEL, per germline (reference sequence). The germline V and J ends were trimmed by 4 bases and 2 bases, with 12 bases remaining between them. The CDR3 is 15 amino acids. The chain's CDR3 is CASSPPRGTGNTIYF. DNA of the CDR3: TGTGCCAGCAGCCCCCCCAGGGGAACTGGAAACACCATATATTTT.

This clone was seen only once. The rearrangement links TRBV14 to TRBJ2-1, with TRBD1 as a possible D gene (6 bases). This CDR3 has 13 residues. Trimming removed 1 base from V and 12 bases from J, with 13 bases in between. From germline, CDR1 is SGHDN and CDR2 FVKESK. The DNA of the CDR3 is TGTGCCAGCAGCCAAGGTGAGGGGGACATGCAGTTCTTC. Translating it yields CASSQGEGDMQFF.

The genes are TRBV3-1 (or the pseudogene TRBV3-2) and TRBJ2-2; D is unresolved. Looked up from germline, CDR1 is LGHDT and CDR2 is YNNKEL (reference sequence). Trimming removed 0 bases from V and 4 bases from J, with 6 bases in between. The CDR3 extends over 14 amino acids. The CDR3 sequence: CASSQEISTGELFF. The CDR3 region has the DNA TGTGCCAGCAGCCAAGAGATTAGCACCGGGGAGCTGTTTTTT.

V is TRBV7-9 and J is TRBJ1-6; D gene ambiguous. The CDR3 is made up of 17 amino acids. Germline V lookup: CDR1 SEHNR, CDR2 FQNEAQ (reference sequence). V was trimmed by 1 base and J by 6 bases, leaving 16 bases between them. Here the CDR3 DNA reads TGTGCCAGCAGCTTAGATCCAGCGAGGGCCCCTAATTCACCCCTCCACTTT. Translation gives CASSLDPARAPNSPLHF.

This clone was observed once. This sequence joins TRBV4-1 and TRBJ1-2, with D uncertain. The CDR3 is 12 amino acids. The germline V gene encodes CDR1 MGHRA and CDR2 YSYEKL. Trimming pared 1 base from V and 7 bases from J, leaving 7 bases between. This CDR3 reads CASSQARLGYTF. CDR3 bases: TGCGCCAGCAGCCAAGCCCGACTTGGCTACACCTTC.

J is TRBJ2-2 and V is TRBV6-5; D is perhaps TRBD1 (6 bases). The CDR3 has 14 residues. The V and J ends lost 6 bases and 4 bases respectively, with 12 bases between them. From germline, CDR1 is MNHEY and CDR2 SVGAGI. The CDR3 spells CASRRTEFTGELFF. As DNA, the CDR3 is TGTGCCAGCAGGAGGACAGAGTTCACCGGGGAGCTGTTTTTT.